These T cell receptor beta chains were read from a single sample in a study of blood T cell repertoires in COVID-19. Clones were sequenced by immunoSEQ multiplex PCR, and TCRdb holds only the in-frame ones, with some missing. The repertoire holds around 320,000 clones, with 90% to 95% as singletons. The sequenced sample was PBMCs or T cells enriched from blood (not recorded which). The source is a woman aged 25 to 39 who had been exposed to COVID-19. Both conserved end residues are part of each CDR3. The D gene is left open where the match is weak. Only part of the rows carry a size: once, few, many, or a class if the clone is expanded.

TGTGCCAGCAGCTCGATCGGGGGGGGCCGTTCCTACGAGCAGTACTTC	CASSSIGGGRSYEQYF	16	TRBV5-4	TRBJ2-7	TRBD2	-
TGTGCCAGCAGCTACAGACAGGGGGCGGGTGAAAAACTGTTTTTT	CASSYRQGAGEKLFF	15	TRBV7-8	TRBJ1-4	TRBD1	-
TGTGCCAGTAGTATGGGGAGCCTACAGGGGTCGGGCAATCAGCCCCAGCATTTT	CASSMGSLQGSGNQPQHF	18	TRBV19	TRBJ1-5	TRBD1	-
TGTGCCAGCAGTTTACTCGACAGACCTTCTACACCCCTCCACTTT	CASSLLDRPSTPLHF	15	TRBV27	TRBJ1-6	-	-
TGTGCCAGCAGCTTTAGAGAGTTGGATACGCAGTATTTT	CASSFRELDTQYF	13	TRBV7-2	TRBJ2-3	-	-
TGTGCCAGCAGCGACAGGGGGTATGAAAAACTGTTTTTT	CASSDRGYEKLFF	13	TRBV3-1/TRBV3-2	TRBJ1-4	TRBD1	-
TGTGCCAGCACCAAGCGGGGCGGGGAGACCCAGTACTTC	CASTKRGGETQYF	13	TRBV12-3/TRBV12-4	TRBJ2-5	TRBD2	-
TGTGCCAGCAGCCCGATGGGGGGGAGAAGCACAGATACGCAGTATTTT	CASSPMGGRSTDTQYF	16	TRBV14	TRBJ2-3	TRBD2	-
TGTGCCACCAGTGATTCGGTCGGGGGGCCCCAGCATTTT	CATSDSVGGPQHF	13	TRBV24-1	TRBJ1-5	-	-
TGTGCCAGCAGGTCGGGGATGAACACTGAAGCTTTCTTT	CASRSGMNTEAFF	13	TRBV11-2	TRBJ1-1	-	-
TGCAGTGCTAGTGGTCGGATCACTAGCGGGGGGGTCTACGAGCAGTACTTC	CSASGRITSGGVYEQYF	17	TRBV20-1	TRBJ2-7	TRBD2	-
TGTGCCACCAGTGATTCGGGACAGTACACAGATACGCAGTATTTT	CATSDSGQYTDTQYF	15	TRBV24-1	TRBJ2-3	TRBD1	-
TGCGCCAGCAGCTTGGGAGAGACAGGGCTCGGTAACACCATATATTTT	CASSLGETGLGNTIYF	16	TRBV5-1	TRBJ1-3	TRBD1	once
TGTGCCAGCTCGGGCCCAAGGGGGCAGTACACTGAAGCTTTCTTT	CASSGPRGQYTEAFF	15	TRBV18	TRBJ1-1	TRBD1	-
TGTGCCAGCAGCCAAGTTAGCTCTGGAAACACCATATATTTT	CASSQVSSGNTIYF	14	TRBV3-1/TRBV3-2	TRBJ1-3	-	-
TGCAGCGTTAGGGACAGGGGGTCGGGGTCACCCCTCCACTTT	CSVRDRGSGSPLHF	14	TRBV29-1	TRBJ1-6	TRBD1	-
TGTGCCAGCACTTCGACAGGGTGGTCGGGCTACACCTTC	CASTSTGWSGYTF	13	TRBV12-3/TRBV12-4	TRBJ1-2	TRBD1	-
TGTGCCAGCAGCCGGACAGCTAACTATGGCTACACCTTC	CASSRTANYGYTF	13	TRBV6-5	TRBJ1-2	-	-
TGCGCCAGCAGCCAAGTAGACAGGGGCAATGAGCAGTTCTTC	CASSQVDRGNEQFF	14	TRBV4-1	TRBJ2-1	TRBD1	-
TGCGCCAGCAGCACACAGAACACCGGGGAGCTGTTTTTT	CASSTQNTGELFF	13	TRBV10-2	TRBJ2-2	-	few
TGTGCCAGCAGCGTAGCCTGGGACAGCTACGAGCAGTACTTC	CASSVAWDSYEQYF	14	TRBV9	TRBJ2-7	TRBD1	-
TGTGCCAGCAGCAAAGAGGGGGTGGGCACAGATACGCAGTATTTT	CASSKEGVGTDTQYF	15	TRBV7-7	TRBJ2-3	-	-
TGTGCCACCAGTGACCAAGTAGCGGGGGGGCTTGATGAGCAGTTCTTC	CATSDQVAGGLDEQFF	16	TRBV24-1	TRBJ2-1	TRBD2	-
TGCAGCGTTGGATCAGGGGCCAATCAGCCCCAGCATTTT	CSVGSGANQPQHF	13	TRBV29-1	TRBJ1-5	-	-
TGTGCCAGCAGCGTAGCGCGGACTAACTATGGCTACACCTTC	CASSVARTNYGYTF	14	TRBV9	TRBJ1-2	-	-
TGTGCCAGCAGTTTATCGTGGGGCGGGGGCACTGAAGCTTTCTTT	CASSLSWGGGTEAFF	15	TRBV27	TRBJ1-1	-	-